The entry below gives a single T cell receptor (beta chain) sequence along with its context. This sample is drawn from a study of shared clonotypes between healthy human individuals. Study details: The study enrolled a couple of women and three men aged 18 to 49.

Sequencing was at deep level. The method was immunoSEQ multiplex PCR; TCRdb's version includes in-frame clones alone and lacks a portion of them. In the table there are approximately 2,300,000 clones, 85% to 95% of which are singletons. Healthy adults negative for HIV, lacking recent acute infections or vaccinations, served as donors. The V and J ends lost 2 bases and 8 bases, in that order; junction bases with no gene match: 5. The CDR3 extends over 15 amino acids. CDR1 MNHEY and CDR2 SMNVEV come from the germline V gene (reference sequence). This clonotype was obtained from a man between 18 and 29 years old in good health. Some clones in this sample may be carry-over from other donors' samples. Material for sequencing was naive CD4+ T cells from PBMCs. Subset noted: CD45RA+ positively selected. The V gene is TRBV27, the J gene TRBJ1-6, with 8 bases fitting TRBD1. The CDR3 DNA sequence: TGTGCCAGCAGTTTAGGACAGGGAAGGTATTCACCCCTCCACTTT. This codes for CASSLGQGRYSPLHF.